The 16 T cell receptor beta chains listed next were all sequenced from one sample in a study of post-analysis software for immune sequencing data. Their antigens are not known. Findings and limits, study-wide: Among 5 or 6 TRBV segments more frequent in patients than controls were TRBV5-6, TRBV5-1 and TRBV20-1.

Unique molecular identifiers tagged the TCR beta cDNA libraries. Each CDR3 protein gets one entry after TCRdb re-called the PCR reads with MiXCR. The table includes about 210,000 distinct CDR3 sequences, over 25% detected once. Sequenced material: blood. The source is a girl aged 2-17 years with multiple sclerosis.

The sample holds many counts of this clonotype. J is TRBJ2-7 and V is TRBV6-2 or TRBV6-3; 11 nucleotides match TRBD2. The CDR3 runs 15 residues. Germline loops: CDR1 MNHEY, CDR2 SVGEGT. Trimming took 8 bases from V and 7 from J; bases not matched to a gene: 13. CDR3 bases: TGTGCCAGCCAGCAGCCTCTGCGACTAGCGGGGGAGCAGTACTTC. It specifies CASQQPLRLAGEQYF.

This clonotype was found a few times. This sequence joins TRBV7-3 and TRBJ2-1, with TRBD2 identical over 12 bases. The J call may be mistaken, given a closer DNA end match to TRBJ2-7. CDR3 length: 16 residues. Germline V gene data show CDR1 as SGHTA and CDR2 as FQGTGA. The CDR3 sequence is CASSRLAGDPYNEQYF. In nucleotides, the CDR3 is TGTGCCAGCAGCCGACTAGCGGGGGATCCCTACAATGAGCAGTACTTC.

This chain uses TRBV3-1 with TRBJ2-7, with a tentative D call TRBD1 (6 bases). The CDR3 sequence is 15 residues long. Deletions cut 4 bases from V and 0 bases from J, with 13 bases between. The germline V gene encodes CDR1 LGHDT and CDR2 YNNKEL (reference sequence). The CDR3 sequence is CASSPGTSSSYEQYF. The DNA for the CDR3 is TGTGCCAGCAGCCCCGGGACATCGAGCTCCTACGAGCAGTACTTC.

The sample holds many counts of this clonotype. The J gene is TRBJ2-7, the V gene TRBV5-1; D might be TRBD1 (6 bases). The V and J ends lost 2 bases and 4 bases respectively, with 13 bases between them. The CDR3 has 14 residues. Germline V gene data show CDR1 as SGHRS and CDR2 as YFSETQ. This CDR3 reads CASSFDRQGYEQYF. Written as DNA, the CDR3 is TGCGCCAGCAGCTTTGACAGGCAAGGGTACGAGCAGTACTTC.

J is TRBJ2-1 and V is TRBV20-1, with D perhaps TRBD2 (5 bases). There are 15 residues in the CDR3. Trimming took 6 bases from V and 0 from J, leaving 15 bases between them. Germline V gene data show CDR1 as DFQATT and CDR2 as SNEGSKA (reference sequence). This CDR3 is CSAPWTAGSYNEQFF. CDR3 nucleotides: TGCAGTGCCCCCTGGACTGCCGGCTCCTACAATGAGCAGTTCTTC.

Comments on this clonotype: One end of the junction does not line up with germline, which may come from a read error. The rearrangement uses TRBV5-5 and TRBJ2-7, with D unclear. The length of the CDR3 is 14 residues. Germline V gene sequence: CDR1 SGHKS, CDR2 YYEKEE (reference sequence). CDR3 DNA sequence: TGTGCCAGCAGCTTGGTGGCAGGATCCTACGAGCGGTACTTC. Its protein product is CASSLVAGSYERYF.

To note about this clonotype: A read error may account for a junction end that differs from germline. The chain links TRBV5-1 to TRBJ1-2; maybe TRBD1 (5 bases). Germline lookup yields CDR1 SGHRS and CDR2 YFSETQ. This CDR3 is built from 13 residues. CDR3 sequence (DNA): TGCGCCAACAGCTTGGAGGGGACTATCGGCTACACCTTC. Protein sequence: CANSLEGTIGYTF.

This clonotype was detected ten times or more. This chain links TRBV20-1 with TRBJ1-2; D unresolved. This CDR3 region has 14 residues. V was clipped by 3 bases and J by 5 bases, with 16 bases between them. Germline V CDR1 and CDR2: DFQATT, SNEGSKA (reference sequence). The CDR3 region is CSASDTEGLYGYTF. DNA for the CDR3: TGCAGTGCTAGTGACACTGAGGGATTATATGGCTACACCTTC.

This clonotype was seen many times. The chain employs TRBV28 and TRBJ1-2; TRBD1 matches at 8 bases. The V and J ends lost 4 bases and 7 bases, in that order; junction bases with no gene match: 8. The CDR3 extends over 14 amino acids. Germline V CDR1 and CDR2: MDHEN, SYDVKM. Here the CDR3 DNA reads TGTGCCAGCAGTTCCAGGGGGCTTGGGGGTGGCTACACCTTC. Translating it yields CASSSRGLGGGYTF.

The chain combines TRBV5-1 with TRBJ1-6, with D unresolved. The V gene's germline CDR1 is SGHRS and CDR2 YFSETQ. The CDR3 has 14 amino acids. Trimming stripped 3 bases from V and 7 bases from J, with 11 bases between. The DNA for the CDR3 is TGCGCCAGCAGCTCAGATGGCGGGAATTCACCCCTCCACTTT. This sequence encodes CASSSDGGNSPLHF.

This clonotype was counted ten times or more. The CDR3 region is CASSFDSTYGYTF. DNA of the CDR3: TGCGCCAGCAGCTTCGACAGTACCTATGGCTACACCTTC. The gene calls are TRBV5-1 and TRBJ1-2; a possible D gene is TRBD1 (5 bases). Germline CDR1 SGHRS, CDR2 YFSETQ. The CDR3 extends over 13 amino acids. V lost 2 bases and J 4 bases, leaving 9 bases between the germline ends.

Turning to this clonotype: A much larger clone differs from this one at a single base, so this may be a read error. The chain is built from TRBV3-1 and TRBJ2-7, with TRBD1 matching 7 bases. CDR3 size: 14 residues. The germline CDR1 and CDR2 sequences are LGHDT and YNNKEL (reference sequence). The CDR3 here is CAGSQQGITYEQYF. The CDR3 DNA reads as TGTGCCGGCAGCCAACAGGGGATCACCTACGAGCAGTACTTC.

This clonotype was picked up a small number of times. The chain employs TRBV6-2 or TRBV6-3 and TRBJ1-1, with no clear D. V lost 0 bases, J lost 7 bases, and 9 bases lay in between. The CDR3 runs 13 residues. CDR1 MNHEY and CDR2 SVGEGT come from the germline V gene. The CDR3 loop reads CASSYSDLGEAFF. The CDR3 nucleotides read TGTGCCAGCAGTTACTCCGACTTGGGTGAAGCTTTCTTT.

This clonotype came up many times. The chain combines TRBV7-6 with TRBJ2-7, with 11 bases matching TRBD2. Germline CDR1 SGHVS, CDR2 FNYEAQ. This CDR3 region has 17 residues. With 4 bases clipped from V and 7 bases from J, the junction kept 15 bases outside the gene matches. The CDR3 region is CASSSFNIAGGPGEQYF. DNA of the CDR3: TGTGCCAGCAGCTCCTTCAATATAGCGGGGGGGCCGGGGGAGCAGTACTTC.

As concerns this clonotype: A clone one base away is much larger, so this may be a read error. This chain joins TRBV7-2 and TRBJ2-3, with no clear D. This CDR3 is built from 12 residues. Germline V lookup: CDR1 SGHTA, CDR2 FQGNSA. CDR3: CAGSRMGDTQYF. The CDR3 DNA is TGTGCCGGCAGCCGGATGGGGGATACGCAGTATTTT.

This clonotype occurred many times. The chain uses TRBV25-1 and TRBJ2-1, with 11 bases that match TRBD2. Trimming at V came to 3 bases and at J to 2 bases, leaving 9 bases not matched to a gene. CDR3 length: 18 residues. Germline CDR1 reads MGHDK; CDR2 reads SYGVNS. DNA for the CDR3: TGTGCCAGCAGTGACCAACTCTCGACTAGCGGGGCCTACAATGAGCAGTTCTTC. The encoded protein is CASSDQLSTSGAYNEQFF. Full variable domain (missing parts from reference TRBV25-1 and TRBJ2-1): EADIYQTPRYLVIGTGKKITLECSQTMGHDKMYWYQQDPGMELHLIHYSYGVNSTEKGDLSSESTVSRIRTEHFPLTLESARPSHTSQYLCASSDQLSTSGAYNEQFFGPGTRLTVL.